This T cell receptor (beta chain) stems from a study of PD-1 blockade in classical Hodgkin lymphoma. V dropped 2 bases and J dropped 5 bases, with 9 bases sitting between them. Germline-derived CDR1 and CDR2 are MGHRA and YSYEKL. The CDR3 is made up of 13 amino acids. Sequencing was performed with immunoSEQ multiplex PCR; in TCRdb, only in-frame clones are kept and a portion is missing. This sample has about 85,000 clones; roughly 91% occur once, and the top ten carry over 2.5%. Relapse was seen in all patients after autologous stem cell transplantation, and brentuximab vedotin exposure was variable.

The specimen comprised peripheral blood mononuclear cells (PBMCs), sampled before the second cycle of nivolumab. The TCR was taken from a human donor with classical Hodgkin lymphoma. The chain is built from TRBV4-1 and TRBJ2-5; D is possibly TRBD2 (5 bases). The CDR3, as DNA: TGCGCCAGCAGCCAATTAAGAGGGGAGACCCAGTACTTC. It is translated as CASSQLRGETQYF.